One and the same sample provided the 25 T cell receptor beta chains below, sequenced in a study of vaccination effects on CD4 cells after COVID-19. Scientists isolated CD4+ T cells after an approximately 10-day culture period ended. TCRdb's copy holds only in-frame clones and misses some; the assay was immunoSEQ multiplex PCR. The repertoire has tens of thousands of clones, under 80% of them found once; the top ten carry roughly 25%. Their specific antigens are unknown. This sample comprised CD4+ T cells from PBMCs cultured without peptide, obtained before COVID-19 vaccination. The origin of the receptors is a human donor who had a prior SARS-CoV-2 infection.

CDR3 amino acids: CASSYSRRTYEQYF. The CDR3 coding sequence is TGTGCCAGCAGTTACTCGAGGCGAACCTACGAGCAGTACTTC. This sequence joins TRBV6-5 and TRBJ2-7; D uncertain. Germline-derived CDR1 and CDR2 are MNHEY and SVGAGI. The V and J ends lost 0 bases and 2 bases respectively, with 8 bases between them. This CDR3 region has 14 residues.

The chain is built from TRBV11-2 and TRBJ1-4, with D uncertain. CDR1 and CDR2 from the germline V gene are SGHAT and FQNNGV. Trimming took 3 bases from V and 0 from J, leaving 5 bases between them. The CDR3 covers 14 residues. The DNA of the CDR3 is TGTGCCAGCAGCTTGAGGGCAACTAATGAAAAACTGTTTTTT. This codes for CASSLRATNEKLFF.

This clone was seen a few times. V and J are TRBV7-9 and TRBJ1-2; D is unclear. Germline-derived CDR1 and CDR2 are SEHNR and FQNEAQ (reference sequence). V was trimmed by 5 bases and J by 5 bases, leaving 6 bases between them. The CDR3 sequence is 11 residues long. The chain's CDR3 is CASSPGYGYTF. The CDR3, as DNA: TGTGCCAGCAGCCCGGGGTATGGCTACACCTTC.

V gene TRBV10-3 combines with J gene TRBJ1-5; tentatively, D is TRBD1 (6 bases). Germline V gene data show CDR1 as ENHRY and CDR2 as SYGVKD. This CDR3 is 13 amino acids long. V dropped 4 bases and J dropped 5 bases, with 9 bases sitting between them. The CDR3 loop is CAISGGAYQPQHF. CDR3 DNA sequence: TGTGCCATCAGTGGGGGGGCGTATCAGCCCCAGCATTTT.

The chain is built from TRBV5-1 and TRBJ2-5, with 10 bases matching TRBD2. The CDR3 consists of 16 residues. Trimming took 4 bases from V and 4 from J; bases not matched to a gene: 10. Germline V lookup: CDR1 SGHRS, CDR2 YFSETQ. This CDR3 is CASSPGLANLGETQYF. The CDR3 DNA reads TGCGCCAGCAGCCCGGGACTAGCGAATTTGGGAGAGACCCAGTACTTC.

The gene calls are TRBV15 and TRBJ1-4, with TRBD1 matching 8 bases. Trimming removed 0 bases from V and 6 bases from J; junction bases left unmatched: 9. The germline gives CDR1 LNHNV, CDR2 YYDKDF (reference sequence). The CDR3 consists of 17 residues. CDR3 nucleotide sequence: TGTGCCACCAGCAGAGAAAAGAGAACAGGGGGATATGAAAAACTGTTTTTT. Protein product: CATSREKRTGGYEKLFF.

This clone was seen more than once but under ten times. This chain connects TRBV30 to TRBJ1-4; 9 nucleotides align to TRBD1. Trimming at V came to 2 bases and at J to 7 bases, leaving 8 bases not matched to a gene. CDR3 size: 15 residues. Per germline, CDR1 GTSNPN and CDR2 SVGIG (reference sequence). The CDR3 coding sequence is TGTGCCTGGAGTACCCGGACAGGGGCCGGTGAAAAACTGTTTTTT. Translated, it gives CAWSTRTGAGEKLFF.

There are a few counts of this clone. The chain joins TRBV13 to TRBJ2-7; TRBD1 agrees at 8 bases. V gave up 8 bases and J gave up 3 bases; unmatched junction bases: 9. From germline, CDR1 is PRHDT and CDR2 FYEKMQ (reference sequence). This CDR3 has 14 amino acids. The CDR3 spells CASGKGQAIYEQYF. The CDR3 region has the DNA TGTGCCAGCGGAAAGGGACAGGCCATCTACGAGCAGTACTTC.

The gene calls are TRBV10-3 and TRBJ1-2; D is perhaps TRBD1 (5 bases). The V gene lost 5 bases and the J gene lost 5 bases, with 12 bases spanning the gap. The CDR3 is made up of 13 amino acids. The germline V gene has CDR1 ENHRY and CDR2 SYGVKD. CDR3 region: CAISLGTAYGYTF. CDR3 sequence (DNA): TGTGCCATCAGTCTAGGGACGGCTTATGGCTACACCTTC.

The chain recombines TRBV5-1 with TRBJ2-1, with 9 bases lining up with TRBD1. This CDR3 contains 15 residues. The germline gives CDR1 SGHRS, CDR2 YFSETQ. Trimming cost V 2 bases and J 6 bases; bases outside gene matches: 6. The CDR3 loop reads CASSLDRDRANEQFF. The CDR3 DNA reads TGCGCCAGCAGCTTAGACCGGGACAGGGCCAATGAGCAGTTCTTC.

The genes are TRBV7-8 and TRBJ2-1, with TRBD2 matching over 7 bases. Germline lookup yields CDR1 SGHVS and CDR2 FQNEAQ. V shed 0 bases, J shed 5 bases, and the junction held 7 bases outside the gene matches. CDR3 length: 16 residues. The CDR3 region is CASSLASLAADNEQFF. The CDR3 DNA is TGTGCCAGCAGCTTAGCTTCGCTAGCGGCGGACAATGAGCAGTTCTTC.

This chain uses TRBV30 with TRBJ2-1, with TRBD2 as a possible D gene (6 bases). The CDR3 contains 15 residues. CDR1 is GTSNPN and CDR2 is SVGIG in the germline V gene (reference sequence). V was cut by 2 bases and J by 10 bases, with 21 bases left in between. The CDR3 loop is CAWSPPGLSSGEQFF. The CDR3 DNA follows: TGTGCCTGGAGTCCACCGGGACTCTCTTCAGGCGAGCAGTTCTTC.

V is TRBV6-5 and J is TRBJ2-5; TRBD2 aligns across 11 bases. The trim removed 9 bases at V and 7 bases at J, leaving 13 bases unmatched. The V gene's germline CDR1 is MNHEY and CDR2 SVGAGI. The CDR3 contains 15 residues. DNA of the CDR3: TGTGCCAGTTCCATAGCGGGAGGGCCGGAGCGGACCCAGTACTTC. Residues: CASSIAGGPERTQYF.

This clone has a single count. The CDR3 bases are TGTGCCAGCAGCCTACAGACGGTTAACACTGAAGCTTTCTTT. It translates to CASSLQTVNTEAFF. This chain links TRBV7-9 with TRBJ1-1; D is uncertain. Germline CDR1 is SEHNR and CDR2 is FQNEAQ (reference sequence). The V end was cut by 5 bases, the J end by 2 bases, with 12 bases between. The CDR3 covers 14 residues.

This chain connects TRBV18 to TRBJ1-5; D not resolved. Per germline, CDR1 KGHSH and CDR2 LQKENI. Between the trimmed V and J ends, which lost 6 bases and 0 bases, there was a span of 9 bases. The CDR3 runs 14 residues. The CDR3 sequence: CASSPRDSNQPQHF. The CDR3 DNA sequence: TGTGCCAGCTCGCCCCGGGATAGCAATCAGCCCCAGCATTTT.

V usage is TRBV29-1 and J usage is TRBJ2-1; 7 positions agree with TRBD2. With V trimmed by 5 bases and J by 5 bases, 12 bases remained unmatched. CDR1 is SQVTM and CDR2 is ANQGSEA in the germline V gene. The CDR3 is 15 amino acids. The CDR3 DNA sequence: TGCAGCGTTCAGGTCGGGAGGAGTTTCGACAATGAGCAGTTCTTC. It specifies CSVQVGRSFDNEQFF.

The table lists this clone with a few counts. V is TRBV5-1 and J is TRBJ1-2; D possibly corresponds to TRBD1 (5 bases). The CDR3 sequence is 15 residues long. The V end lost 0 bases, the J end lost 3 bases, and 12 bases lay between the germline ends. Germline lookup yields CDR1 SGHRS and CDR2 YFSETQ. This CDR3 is CASSLAPGFDYGYTF. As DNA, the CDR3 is TGCGCCAGCAGCTTGGCCCCAGGGTTTGACTATGGCTACACCTTC. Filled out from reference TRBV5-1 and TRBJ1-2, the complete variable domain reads KAGVTQTPRYLIKTRGQQVTLSCSPISGHRSVSWYQQTPGQGLQFLFEYFSETQRNKGNFPGRFSGRQFSNSRSEMNVSTLELGDSALYLCASSLAPGFDYGYTFGSGTRLTVV.

The CDR3 coding sequence is TGTGCCTGGGGACAGGGGTTATCACCCCTCCACTTT. Translating it yields CAWGQGLSPLHF. This chain links TRBV30 with TRBJ1-6, with 9 bases fitting TRBD1. This CDR3 has 12 residues. The J segment lost 10 bases and the V segment lost 5 bases, leaving 3 bases of the junction unmatched. Germline V gives CDR1 GTSNPN, CDR2 SVGIG (reference sequence).

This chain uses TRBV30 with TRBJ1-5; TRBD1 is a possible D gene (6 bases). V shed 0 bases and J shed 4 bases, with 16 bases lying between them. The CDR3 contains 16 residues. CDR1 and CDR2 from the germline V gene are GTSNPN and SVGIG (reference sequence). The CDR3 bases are TGTGCCTGGAGTGTACTTCTGGGGGGCGGAAATCAGCCCCAGCATTTT. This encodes CAWSVLLGGGNQPQHF.

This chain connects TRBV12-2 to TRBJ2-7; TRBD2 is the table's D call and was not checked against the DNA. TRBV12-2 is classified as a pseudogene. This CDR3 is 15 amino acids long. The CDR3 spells CASRLGAPGGYEQYF. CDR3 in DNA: TGTGCAAGTCGCTTGGGAGCCCCCGGTGGTTACGAGCAGTACTTC.

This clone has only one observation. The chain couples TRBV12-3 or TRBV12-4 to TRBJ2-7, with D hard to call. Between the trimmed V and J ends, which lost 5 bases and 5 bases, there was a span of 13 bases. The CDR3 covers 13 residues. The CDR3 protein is CASSTSYTDEQYF. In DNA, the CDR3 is TGTGCCAGCAGTACCTCCTACACGGACGAGCAGTACTTC.

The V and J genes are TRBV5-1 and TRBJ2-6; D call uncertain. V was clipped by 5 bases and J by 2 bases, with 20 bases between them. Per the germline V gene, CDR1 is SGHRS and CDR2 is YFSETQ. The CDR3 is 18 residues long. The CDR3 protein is CASSPRTASGPGANVLTF. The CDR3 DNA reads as TGCGCCAGCAGTCCCCGGACCGCCTCTGGGCCTGGGGCCAACGTCCTGACTTTC.

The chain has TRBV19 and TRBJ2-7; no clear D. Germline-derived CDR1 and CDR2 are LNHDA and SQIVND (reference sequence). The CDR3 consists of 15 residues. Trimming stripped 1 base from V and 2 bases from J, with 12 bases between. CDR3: CASSIVGQVPYEQYF. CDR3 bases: TGTGCCAGTAGTATAGTAGGGCAGGTTCCCTACGAGCAGTACTTC. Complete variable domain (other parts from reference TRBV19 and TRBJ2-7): DGGITQSPKYLFRKEGQNVTLSCEQNLNHDAMYWYRQDPGQGLRLIYYSQIVNDFQKGDIAEGYSVSREKKESFPLTVTSAQKNPTAFYLCASSIVGQVPYEQYFGPGTRLTVT.

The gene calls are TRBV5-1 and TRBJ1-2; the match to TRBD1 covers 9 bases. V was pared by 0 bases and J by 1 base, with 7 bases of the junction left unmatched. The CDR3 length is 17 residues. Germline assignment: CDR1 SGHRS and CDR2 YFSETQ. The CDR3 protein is CASSLGRTGDVNYGYTF. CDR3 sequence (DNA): TGCGCCAGCAGCTTGGGCAGGACAGGGGACGTTAACTATGGCTACACCTTC.

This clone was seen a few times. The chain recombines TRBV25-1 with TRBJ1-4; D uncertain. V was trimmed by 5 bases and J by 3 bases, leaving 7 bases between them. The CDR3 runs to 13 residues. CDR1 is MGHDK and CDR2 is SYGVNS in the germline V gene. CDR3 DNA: TGTGCCAGCAGTAGGGCCGCTAATGAAAAACTGTTTTTT. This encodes CASSRAANEKLFF.